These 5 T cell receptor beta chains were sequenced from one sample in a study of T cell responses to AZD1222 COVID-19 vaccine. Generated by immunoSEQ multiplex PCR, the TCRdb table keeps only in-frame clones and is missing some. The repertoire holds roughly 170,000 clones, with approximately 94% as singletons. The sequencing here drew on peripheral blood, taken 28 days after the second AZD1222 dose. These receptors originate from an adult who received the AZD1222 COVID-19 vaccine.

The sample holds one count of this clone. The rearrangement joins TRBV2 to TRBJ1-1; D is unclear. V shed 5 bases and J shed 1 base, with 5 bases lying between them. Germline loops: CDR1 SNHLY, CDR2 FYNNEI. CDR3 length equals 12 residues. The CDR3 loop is CASSIRNTEAFF. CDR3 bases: TGTGCCAGCAGTATTAGGAACACTGAAGCTTTCTTT.

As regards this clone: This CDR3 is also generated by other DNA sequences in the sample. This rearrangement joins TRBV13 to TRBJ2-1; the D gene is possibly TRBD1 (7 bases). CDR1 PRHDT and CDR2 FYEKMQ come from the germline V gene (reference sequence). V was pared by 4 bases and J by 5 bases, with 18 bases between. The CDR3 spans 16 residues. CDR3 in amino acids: CASSSAEGANHNEQFF. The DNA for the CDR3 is TGTGCCAGCAGCTCCGCGGAGGGGGCCAACCACAATGAGCAGTTCTTC.

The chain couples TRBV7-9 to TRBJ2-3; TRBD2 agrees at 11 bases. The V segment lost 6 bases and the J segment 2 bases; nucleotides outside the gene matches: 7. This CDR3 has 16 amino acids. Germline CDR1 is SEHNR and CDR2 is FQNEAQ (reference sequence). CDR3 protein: CASSHRLAGTTDTQYF. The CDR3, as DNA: TGTGCCAGCAGTCATCGACTAGCGGGGACCACAGATACGCAGTATTTT.

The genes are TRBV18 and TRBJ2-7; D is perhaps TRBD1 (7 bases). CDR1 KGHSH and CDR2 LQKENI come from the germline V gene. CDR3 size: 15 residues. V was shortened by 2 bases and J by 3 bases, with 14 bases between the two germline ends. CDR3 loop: CASSPRAGGSYEQYF. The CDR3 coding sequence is TGTGCCAGCTCACCAAGGGCAGGGGGGAGCTACGAGCAGTACTTC.

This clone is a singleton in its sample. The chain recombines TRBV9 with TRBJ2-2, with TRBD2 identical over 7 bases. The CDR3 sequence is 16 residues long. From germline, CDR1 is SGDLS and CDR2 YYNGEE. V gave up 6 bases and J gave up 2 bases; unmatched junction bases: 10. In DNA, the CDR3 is TGTGCCAGCACTAGGGGAGCGGGGCTTAACACCGGGGAGCTGTTTTTT. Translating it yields CASTRGAGLNTGELFF.